The 32 T cell receptor beta chains listed next were all sequenced from one sample in a study of naive and memory T cell subsets. Whole-study results and caveats: Especially in CD8 cells, naive repertoires contained a few larger clonotypes, possibly CD45RA-re-expressing memory cells.

An equimolar mix of two oligonucleotides served as the beta constant-region primer for TRBC1 and TRBC2. Nested alpha and beta constant-region primers with the SP2 primer drove four PCR rounds on ligated cDNA. TCRdb fed the UMI-ligation and nested PCR reads into MiXCR, producing one record per CDR3 protein. The sample lists 90,000 to 120,000 distinct CDR3 sequences, about 14% occurring once. Their target antigens are unknown. The specimen was naive CD8+ T cells from blood. The receptors come from a human donor in good health.

The gene calls are TRBV20-1 and TRBJ2-1, with TRBD2 matching 15 bases. V was pared by 6 bases and J by 8 bases, with 8 bases of the junction left unmatched. Looked up from germline, CDR1 is DFQATT and CDR2 is SNEGSKA (reference sequence). The CDR3 consists of 15 residues. The CDR3 here is CSATRTSGRAYEQFF. CDR3 nucleotides: TGCAGTGCCACTAGGACTAGCGGGAGGGCCTATGAGCAGTTCTTC.

The chain combines TRBV12-3 or TRBV12-4 with TRBJ2-1; D unresolved. There are 12 residues in the CDR3. V shed 5 bases and J shed 5 bases, with 7 bases lying between them. This chain's CDR3 is CASSPAHNEQFF. The CDR3 DNA reads TGTGCCAGCAGTCCCGCTCACAATGAGCAGTTCTTC.

This clonotype appeared a few times. The rearrangement links TRBV4-2 to TRBJ1-6; 10 bases match TRBD1. V trimming: 6 bases; J trimming: 8 bases; junction bases outside the gene matches: 13. This CDR3 is 17 amino acids long. Germline CDR1 reads LGHNA; CDR2 reads YNFKEQ. The CDR3 DNA sequence: TGTGCCAGCAGTCAATCCGTGGGACAGGGGAGGCATTCACCCCTCCACTTT. Encoded protein: CASSQSVGQGRHSPLHF.

The chain is built from TRBV7-6 and TRBJ1-1; D possibly corresponds to TRBD1 (5 bases). Trimming left V 3 bases short and J 5 bases short, with 13 bases between. The CDR3 is 14 residues long. Germline V lookup: CDR1 SGHVS, CDR2 FNYEAQ. The CDR3 is CASSFDPEGTEAFF. In DNA, the CDR3 is TGTGCCAGCAGCTTTGACCCGGAGGGGACTGAAGCTTTCTTT.

This clonotype was seen ten or more times. The J gene is TRBJ2-7, the V gene TRBV19; tentative D call: TRBD2 (5 bases). The V gene lost 5 bases and the J gene lost 7 bases, with 12 bases spanning the gap. The germline CDR1 and CDR2 sequences are LNHDA and SQIVND (reference sequence). The CDR3 sequence is 12 residues long. The CDR3 DNA reads as TGTGCCAGTAGTTATACCAGAGGGGAGCAGTACTTC. Its translation is CASSYTRGEQYF.

The sample holds a few counts of this clonotype. The chain recombines TRBV4-3 with TRBJ2-3; the match to TRBD1 covers 8 bases. The junction had 5 bases not matched to a gene; V was cut back by 0 bases and J by 0 bases. The germline V gene encodes CDR1 LGHNA and CDR2 YSLEER. This CDR3 is built from 17 residues. For the CDR3, the DNA is TGCGCCAGCAGCCAAGAGCAGCAGGGGGCTAGCACAGATACGCAGTATTTT. This sequence encodes CASSQEQQGASTDTQYF.

This clonotype was seen a handful of times. The chain links TRBV12-3 or TRBV12-4 to TRBJ1-1, with 7 bases identical to TRBD1. CDR3 size: 14 residues. Trimming took 6 bases from V and 1 from J; bases not matched to a gene: 5. The CDR3 DNA reads TGTGCCAGCAGAATACAGGGGACGAACACTGAAGCTTTCTTT. Protein product: CASRIQGTNTEAFF.

The chain uses TRBV4-3 and TRBJ2-1; TRBD2 matches at 13 bases. Germline CDR1 and CDR2: LGHNA and YSLEER. Trimming at V came to 4 bases and at J to 7 bases, leaving 4 bases not matched to a gene. The CDR3 loop spans 15 amino acids. The CDR3, as DNA: TGCGCCAGCAGCCCTCGGACTAGCGGGAGTAATGAGCAGTTCTTC. This gives the protein CASSPRTSGSNEQFF.

In this sample, this clonotype turned up many times. The chain employs TRBV29-1 and TRBJ2-3; D might be TRBD1 or TRBD2, each matching 5 bases. The germline V and J ends were trimmed by 5 bases and 2 bases, with 14 bases remaining between them. The CDR3 extends over 14 amino acids. Germline V CDR1 and CDR2: SQVTM, ANQGSEA. This CDR3 reads CSVPTVGTTDTQYF. DNA of the CDR3: TGCAGCGTTCCCACCGTCGGGACCACAGATACGCAGTATTTT.

The genes are TRBV6-5 and TRBJ1-1, with 10 positions matching TRBD1. CDR1 MNHEY and CDR2 SVGAGI come from the germline V gene. CDR3 length: 14 amino acids. Trimming cost V 4 bases and J 4 bases; bases outside gene matches: 3. The CDR3 spells CASSWGTGATEAFF. The CDR3 DNA reads TGTGCCAGCAGTTGGGGGACAGGGGCCACTGAAGCTTTCTTT.

V and J are TRBV4-3 and TRBJ2-4; D gene ambiguous. This CDR3 is built from 17 residues. Germline loops: CDR1 LGHNA, CDR2 YSLEER. Trimming stripped 0 bases from V and 1 base from J, with 13 bases between. The CDR3 loop is CASSQDRPSGAKNIQYF. DNA of the CDR3: TGCGCCAGCAGCCAAGATCGGCCAAGTGGGGCCAAAAACATTCAGTACTTC.

This clonotype was counted only a few times. The genes are TRBV27 and TRBJ1-1; 7 bases agree with TRBD1. The CDR3 length is 15 residues. Germline V lookup: CDR1 MNHEY, CDR2 SMNVEV (reference sequence). With V trimmed by 7 bases and J by 5 bases, 13 bases remained unmatched. CDR3 nucleotides: TGTGCCAGCACCCCTTACAGGGGAGCGGGAACTGAAGCTTTCTTT. It specifies CASTPYRGAGTEAFF.

This clonotype was counted between two and nine times. The chain is built from TRBV5-5 and TRBJ2-3; 13 positions agree with TRBD2. The CDR3 consists of 16 residues. CDR1 is SGHKS, CDR2 YYEKEE, per germline (reference sequence). J lost 7 bases, V lost 0 bases, and 5 bases had no gene match. Here the CDR3 DNA reads TGTGCCAGCAGCTTGGCCGGGACTAGCGGGACAAATACGCAGTATTTT. As protein: CASSLAGTSGTNTQYF.

J is TRBJ1-1 and V is TRBV12-3 or TRBV12-4; D not certain. V lost 7 bases and J 4 bases, leaving 16 bases between the germline ends. The CDR3 has 14 residues. This chain's CDR3 is CASNTAHGVTEAFF. The CDR3 DNA follows: TGTGCCAGCAATACGGCCCATGGGGTCACTGAAGCTTTCTTT.

Many counts were recorded for this clonotype. This chain's CDR3 is CASSYGTGEAFF. For the CDR3, the DNA is TGTGCCAGCAGCTATGGGACAGGTGAAGCTTTCTTT. The chain is built from TRBV7-3 and TRBJ1-1; 8 nucleotides match TRBD1. CDR1 SGHTA and CDR2 FQGTGA come from the germline V gene. Trimming took 4 bases from V and 7 from J; bases not matched to a gene: 2. This CDR3 region has 12 residues.

There are a few counts of this clonotype. This chain joins TRBV27 and TRBJ2-5; 8 positions agree with TRBD1. Per germline, CDR1 MNHEY and CDR2 SMNVEV (reference sequence). This CDR3 spans 17 amino acids. The trim removed 6 bases at V and 1 base at J, leaving 13 bases unmatched. The CDR3 DNA sequence: TGTGCCAGCAGCCCCCTACTAGGGACAGGCGCCCAAGAGACCCAGTACTTC. Translating it yields CASSPLLGTGAQETQYF.

In its sample, this clonotype was seen a few times. The chain employs TRBV7-9 and TRBJ2-7, with D uncertain. Trimming cost V 5 bases and J 5 bases, with 13 bases left between them. Germline V gene data show CDR1 as SEHNR and CDR2 as FQNEAQ (reference sequence). This CDR3 comprises 13 residues. In nucleotides, the CDR3 is TGTGCCAGCAGCCATCAGGTGGGCGACGAGCAGTACTTC. It encodes CASSHQVGDEQYF.

The genes are TRBV12-3 or TRBV12-4 and TRBJ1-5; D call uncertain. The CDR3 has 15 residues. Between the trimmed V and J ends, which lost 4 bases and 4 bases, there was a span of 14 bases. This CDR3 is CASSSAGRINQPQHF. In DNA, the CDR3 is TGTGCCAGCAGTTCCGCCGGCAGGATTAATCAGCCCCAGCATTTT.

This clonotype was counted between two and nine times. The CDR3 protein is CASSVPDRVTSGANVLTF. The CDR3 bases are TGTGCCAGCAGCGTCCCCGACAGGGTAACCTCTGGGGCCAACGTCCTGACTTTC. This chain joins TRBV9 and TRBJ2-6, with 7 bases that match TRBD1. This CDR3 contains 18 residues. The ends lost 2 bases at V and 0 bases at J; junction bases unmatched: 8. CDR1 and CDR2 (germline): SGDLS, YYNGEE.

Written as DNA, the CDR3 is TGTGCCAGCAGTCCACCCCGGATGAATGAGCAGTTCTTC. Translated, it gives CASSPPRMNEQFF. The gene calls are TRBV13 and TRBJ2-1; D unresolved. The length of the CDR3 is 13 residues. The V end lost 6 bases, the J end lost 7 bases, and 13 bases lay between the germline ends. Germline V gene data show CDR1 as PRHDT and CDR2 as FYEKMQ (reference sequence).

This clonotype came up a few times. The genes are TRBV2 and TRBJ2-5; D not certain. The ends were cut back, 3 bases at V and 5 bases at J, with 19 bases in the middle. Germline values: CDR1 SNHLY, CDR2 FYNNEI. The CDR3 spans 16 residues. The CDR3 nucleotides read TGTGCCAGCAGTGATTTTATGGGTCGAGTTCAGGAGACCCAGTACTTC. This encodes CASSDFMGRVQETQYF.

The sample holds a few counts of this clonotype. The V and J genes are TRBV10-3 and TRBJ2-2; 10 positions agree with TRBD2. Trimming removed 7 bases from V and 7 bases from J; junction bases left unmatched: 6. CDR1 is ENHRY and CDR2 is SYGVKD in the germline V gene. CDR3 size: 14 residues. In DNA, the CDR3 is TGTGCCATCAAGAGCGGGAGGGCCGACGGGGAGCTGTTTTTT. It translates to CAIKSGRADGELFF.

This clonotype was seen a few times. This chain connects TRBV6-2 or TRBV6-3 to TRBJ2-7; 9 bases fit TRBD1. The CDR3 covers 15 residues. Germline V gives CDR1 MNHEY, CDR2 SVGEGT. Trimming cost V 5 bases and J 7 bases; bases outside gene matches: 12. CDR3 protein: CASSNLRRDRVEQYF. The CDR3 nucleotides read TGTGCCAGCAGTAACTTACGCCGGGACAGGGTTGAGCAGTACTTC.

This clonotype has a count of ten or more. This sequence joins TRBV12-3 or TRBV12-4 and TRBJ1-1, with no clear D. The CDR3 sequence is 11 residues long. The V and J ends lost 5 bases and 6 bases respectively, with 7 bases between them. The CDR3 region has the DNA TGTGCCAGCAGTCAACTGGCTGAAGCTTTCTTT. This translates into CASSQLAEAFF.

V gene TRBV6-2 or TRBV6-3 combines with J gene TRBJ2-7; TRBD2 might be the D (5 bases). Germline loops: CDR1 MNHEY, CDR2 SVGEGT. Trimming took 2 bases from V and 1 from J, leaving 12 bases between them. CDR3 size: 15 residues. The CDR3 loop reads CASSYARGISYEQYF. CDR3 DNA sequence: TGTGCCAGCAGTTACGCCAGAGGGATATCCTACGAGCAGTACTTC.

There are many counts of this clonotype. This rearrangement joins TRBV28 to TRBJ1-1, with D hard to call. This CDR3 comprises 13 residues. Germline assignment: CDR1 MDHEN and CDR2 SYDVKM. V lost 3 bases and J 3 bases, leaving 8 bases between the germline ends. CDR3 nucleotide sequence: TGTGCCAGCAGTTTTAGGTCGGACACTGAAGCTTTCTTT. This encodes CASSFRSDTEAFF.

The chain couples TRBV24-1 to TRBJ2-1, with 10 bases lining up with TRBD2. Germline lookup yields CDR1 KGHDR and CDR2 SFDVKD. This CDR3 region has 16 residues. The ends lost 4 bases at V and 4 bases at J; junction bases unmatched: 6. CDR3 amino acids: CATSEQSSGGYNEQFF. For the CDR3, the DNA is TGTGCCACCAGTGAACAATCTAGCGGGGGTTACAATGAGCAGTTCTTC.

This clonotype turned up a few times. This chain's CDR3 is CASSLEWDRSYEQYF. CDR3 bases: TGTGCCAGCAGCTTGGAATGGGACAGATCCTACGAGCAGTACTTC. The V call is TRBV5-5, the J call TRBJ2-7, with TRBD1 identical over 7 bases. Germline-derived CDR1 and CDR2 are SGHKS and YYEKEE (reference sequence). With V trimmed by 0 bases and J by 1 base, 4 bases remained unmatched. This CDR3 is built from 15 residues.

This clonotype has a handful of counts. CDR3 nucleotide sequence: TGCAGCGTAATCCCGGGACAGAATGTCTACGAGCAGTACTTC. As protein: CSVIPGQNVYEQYF. The chain has TRBV29-1 and TRBJ2-7, with 7 bases matching TRBD1. J gave up 3 bases and V 6 bases, and 11 bases lay outside the gene matches. This CDR3 spans 14 amino acids. Germline V lookup: CDR1 SQVTM, CDR2 ANQGSEA.

The chain links TRBV20-1 to TRBJ2-7; 7 nucleotides agree with TRBD2. This CDR3 region has 14 residues. V was clipped by 5 bases and J by 3 bases; unmatched bases: 10. CDR1 DFQATT and CDR2 SNEGSKA come from the germline V gene (reference sequence). The CDR3 region has the DNA TGCAGTGCTGAGGGAGGGAATATAGGCTACGAGCAGTACTTC. Translation gives CSAEGGNIGYEQYF.

V is TRBV16 and J is TRBJ2-7; either TRBD1 or TRBD2 may fit D (6 bases each). The germline gives CDR1 KGHSY, CDR2 FQNENV. This CDR3 is 14 amino acids long. Deletions cut 1 base from V and 5 bases from J, with 12 bases between. The CDR3 DNA is TGTGCCAGCAGCCAATTGGGGGGCCAGGACGAGCAGTACTTC. Residues: CASSQLGGQDEQYF.

The rearrangement uses TRBV9 and TRBJ1-6, with D tentatively TRBD1 (5 bases). The length of the CDR3 is 14 residues. Trimming removed 1 base at V and 9 bases at J, with 11 bases between. Germline lookup yields CDR1 SGDLS and CDR2 YYNGEE. The DNA of the CDR3 is TGTGCCAGCAGCGTACAGGGTCGCGGTTCACCCCTCCACTTT. Amino acids: CASSVQGRGSPLHF.